This T cell receptor beta chain was retrieved from a study of T-cell memory formation after mild COVID-19. Notes on the study in general: Pre-infection memory carried some responding clones, suggesting that cross-reactive memory joined. Contracting clones localized mainly to CM and EM when CD4+ and mainly to EMRA when CD8+.

This clonotype occurred a few times. Its antigen is currently unknown. TCR alpha and TCR beta cDNA libraries carrying sample barcodes and UMIs came from 5'RACE with constant-segment primers. TCRdb ran MiXCR on the 5' RACE reads and lists one entry per CDR3 protein. The sample includes hundreds of thousands of distinct CDR3 sequences, over 15% of them seen just once. Trimming removed 4 bases from V and 7 bases from J, with 13 bases in between. This CDR3 is built from 14 residues. Sequenced sample: PBMCs or a T cell subset sorted from them (not recorded which). The sequence came from an adult woman who had mild COVID-19 (a few samples of this study predate the infection). Cell type and time point are not known. The chain has TRBV12-3 or TRBV12-4 and TRBJ1-4; TRBD1 is a possible D gene (6 bases). CDR3: CASSSDRWREKLFF. In nucleotides, the CDR3 is TGTGCCAGCAGTTCCGACAGGTGGCGTGAAAAACTGTTTTTT.